These 11 T cell receptor beta chains originate from one sample sequenced in a study of spatial heterogeneity in lung cancer. Study-wide points: It was found that expanded intratumoral alpha and beta TCR counts tracked tumor mutation counts.

Stated time point: sample taken at primary tumor resection. The antigens these receptors bind are not known. TCRdb analysed the 5' RACE reads with MiXCR anew, one entry per CDR3 protein. The sample lists about 10,000 distinct CDR3 sequences, 10% to 15% occurring once. The sequenced sample was lung tumor tissue, obtained at surgery. The source of these receptors is a female donor with early-stage non-small cell lung cancer.

In its sample, this clonotype was seen many times. The chain links TRBV30 to TRBJ2-2; no clear D gene. Germline V CDR1 and CDR2: GTSNPN, SVGIG (reference sequence). Trimming stripped 2 bases from V and 3 bases from J, with 7 bases between. This CDR3 region has 13 residues. CDR3 sequence reads: CAWSKKDTGELFF. The DNA of the CDR3 is TGTGCCTGGAGTAAGAAGGACACCGGGGAGCTGTTTTTT.

In this sample, this clonotype turned up many times. J is TRBJ1-2 and V is TRBV4-1; 9 bases agree with TRBD1. This CDR3 is 16 amino acids long. The V gene's germline CDR1 is MGHRA and CDR2 YSYEKL. V was pared by 1 base and J by 6 bases, with 9 bases of the junction left unmatched. CDR3 nucleotides: TGCGCCAGCAGCCAAGGCAACAGGGGGCGGCCAAATGGCTACACCTTC. Encoded protein: CASSQGNRGRPNGYTF.

This clonotype has a count of ten or more. The genes are TRBV6-2 or TRBV6-3 and TRBJ2-7; 8 bases match TRBD1. Germline V gene data show CDR1 as MNHEY and CDR2 as SVGEGT. J lost 0 bases, V lost 2 bases, and 3 bases had no gene match. The CDR3 extends over 15 amino acids. In DNA, the CDR3 is TGTGCCAGCAGTTACAACAGGGGGGTCTCCTACGAGCAGTACTTC. Translation gives CASSYNRGVSYEQYF.

This clonotype counts as medium-sized. V and J are TRBV7-9 and TRBJ1-3; D is possibly TRBD1 (5 bases). The ends were cut back, 3 bases at V and 2 bases at J, with 11 bases in the middle. The CDR3 has 15 residues. Germline V gives CDR1 SEHNR, CDR2 FQNEAQ (reference sequence). The CDR3 loop is CASSFQGPTGNTIYF. In nucleotides, the CDR3 is TGTGCCAGCAGCTTCCAGGGACCGACTGGAAACACCATATATTTT.

By proportion, this clonotype is medium-sized. The rearrangement uses TRBV20-1 and TRBJ2-7; D unresolved. This CDR3 has 12 residues. The V gene lost 4 bases and the J gene lost 2 bases, with 9 bases spanning the gap. CDR1 and CDR2 (germline): DFQATT, SNEGSKA (reference sequence). The CDR3 is CSATSQAYEQYF. CDR3 in DNA: TGCAGTGCTACGTCCCAGGCCTACGAGCAGTACTTC.

By sample fraction, this clonotype is medium-sized. The chain combines TRBV20-1 with TRBJ1-2; D gene uncertain. V gave up 3 bases and J gave up 0 bases, with 11 bases separating them. CDR3 size: 14 residues. Germline-derived CDR1 and CDR2 are DFQATT and SNEGSKA (reference sequence). Here the CDR3 DNA reads TGCAGTGCTAGTCCGTCAACCGCTAACTATGGCTACACCTTC. As protein: CSASPSTANYGYTF.

Sample share makes this clonotype medium-sized. CDR3 DNA sequence: TGCGCCAGCAGCCAAGGGTTCCGTACCGGAGAAAAACTGTTTTTT. This encodes CASSQGFRTGEKLFF. The chain carries TRBV4-1 and TRBJ1-4; D is undetermined. CDR3 length: 15 residues. CDR1 is MGHRA and CDR2 is YSYEKL in the germline V gene. V was pared by 1 base and J by 8 bases, with 14 bases between.

The chain has TRBV5-1 and TRBJ2-5, with 8 bases matching TRBD2. The germline V gene encodes CDR1 SGHRS and CDR2 YFSETQ. V gave up 4 bases and J gave up 3 bases; unmatched junction bases: 14. This CDR3 spans 17 amino acids. The CDR3 bases are TGCGCCAGCAGCAAGGACCCGCGGGGGGCGCTTGAAGAGACCCAGTACTTC. The encoded protein is CASSKDPRGALEETQYF.

This clonotype occurred many times. This chain links TRBV11-2 with TRBJ2-1; TRBD2 agrees at 8 bases. Trimming cost V 5 bases and J 4 bases; bases outside gene matches: 13. CDR3 length: 17 residues. CDR1 SGHAT and CDR2 FQNNGV come from the germline V gene. CDR3: CASSPRLALGVYNEQFF. The CDR3 DNA is TGTGCCAGCAGCCCCAGACTAGCGCTGGGAGTATACAATGAGCAGTTCTTC.

This clonotype occurred many times. V gene TRBV7-2 combines with J gene TRBJ2-3; no definite D call. The CDR3 is made up of 12 amino acids. The V gene lost 5 bases and the J gene lost 4 bases, with 7 bases spanning the gap. Germline V gene sequence: CDR1 SGHTA, CDR2 FQGNSA. The CDR3 is CASSLPPDTQYF. The CDR3 DNA follows: TGTGCCAGCAGCCTACCCCCAGATACGCAGTATTTT.

This clonotype was seen at least ten times. V gene TRBV5-1 combines with J gene TRBJ1-3; D might be TRBD1 (5 bases). The CDR3 is 14 residues long. The germline gives CDR1 SGHRS, CDR2 YFSETQ. V dropped 3 bases and J dropped 0 bases, with 7 bases sitting between them. DNA for the CDR3: TGCGCCAGCAGCTCCGGGGCCTCTGGAAACACCATATATTTT. Protein product: CASSSGASGNTIYF.